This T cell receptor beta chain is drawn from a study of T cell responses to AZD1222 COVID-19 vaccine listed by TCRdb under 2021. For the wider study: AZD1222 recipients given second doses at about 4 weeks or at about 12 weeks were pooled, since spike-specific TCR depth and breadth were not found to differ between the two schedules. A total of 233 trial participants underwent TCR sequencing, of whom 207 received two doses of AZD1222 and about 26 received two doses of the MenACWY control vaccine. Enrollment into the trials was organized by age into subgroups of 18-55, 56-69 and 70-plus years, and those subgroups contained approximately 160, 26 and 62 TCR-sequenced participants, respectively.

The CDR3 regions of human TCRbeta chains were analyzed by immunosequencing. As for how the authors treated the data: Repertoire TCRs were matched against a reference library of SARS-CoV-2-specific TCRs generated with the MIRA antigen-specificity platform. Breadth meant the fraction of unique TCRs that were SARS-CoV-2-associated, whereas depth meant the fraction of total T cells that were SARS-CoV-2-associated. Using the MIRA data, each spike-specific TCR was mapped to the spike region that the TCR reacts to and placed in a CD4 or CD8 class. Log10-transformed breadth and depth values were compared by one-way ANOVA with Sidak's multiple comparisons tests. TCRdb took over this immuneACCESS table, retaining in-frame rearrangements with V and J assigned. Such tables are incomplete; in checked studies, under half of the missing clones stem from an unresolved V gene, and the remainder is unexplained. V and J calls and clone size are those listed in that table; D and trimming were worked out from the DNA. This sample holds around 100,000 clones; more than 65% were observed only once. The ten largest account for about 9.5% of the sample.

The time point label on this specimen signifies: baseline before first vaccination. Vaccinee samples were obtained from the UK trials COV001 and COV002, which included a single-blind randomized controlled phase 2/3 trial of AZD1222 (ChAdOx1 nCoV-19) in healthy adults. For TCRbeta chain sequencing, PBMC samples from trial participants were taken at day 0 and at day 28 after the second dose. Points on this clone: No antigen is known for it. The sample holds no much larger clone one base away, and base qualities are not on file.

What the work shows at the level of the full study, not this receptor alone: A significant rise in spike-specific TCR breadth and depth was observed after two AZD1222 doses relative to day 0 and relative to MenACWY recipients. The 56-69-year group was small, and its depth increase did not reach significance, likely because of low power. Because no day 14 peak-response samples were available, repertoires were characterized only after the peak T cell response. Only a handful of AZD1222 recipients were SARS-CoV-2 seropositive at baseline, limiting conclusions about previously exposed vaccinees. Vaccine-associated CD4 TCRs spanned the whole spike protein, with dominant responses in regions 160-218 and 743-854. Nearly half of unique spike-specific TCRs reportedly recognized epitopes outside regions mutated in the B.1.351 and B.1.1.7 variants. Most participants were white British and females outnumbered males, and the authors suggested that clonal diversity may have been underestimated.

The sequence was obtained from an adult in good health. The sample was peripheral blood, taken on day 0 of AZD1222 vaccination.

The CDR3 reads CASSEGSVINQPQHF. The DNA sequence is TGTGCCAGCAGTGAAGGTAGTGTAATTAATCAGCCCCAGCATTTT. Recombination connected TRBV6-1 to TRBJ1-5; no D gene call is confident. V lost 1 base and J lost 4 bases; the stretch between them is 11 bases long. The germline V gene supplies CDR1 MNHNS and CDR2 SASEGT. Reading from cysteine to phenylalanine, the CDR3 counts 15 amino acids. CDR3 DNA is the only sequence kept; it has 45 bases, read in frame from the first base.